The sequence of this T cell receptor (beta chain) was determined in a study of shared clonotypes between healthy human individuals. This clone appeared once. The assay used deep level. TCRdb's copy holds only in-frame clones and misses some; the assay was immunoSEQ multiplex PCR. In the table there are fewer than 850,000 clones, 60% to 80% of which are singletons. Germline-derived CDR1 and CDR2 are MNHNS and SASEGT. The CDR3 sequence is 14 residues long. V lost 3 bases to trimming and J lost 7 bases, with 15 bases between them. This clonotype was sampled from a woman in her thirties in good health. Sequencing was performed on memory CD4+ T cells sorted from blood. Subset given: CD45RA-negative fraction. The genes are TRBV6-1 and TRBJ1-2; D call uncertain. CDR3: CASSELVTGGGYTF. The CDR3 nucleotides read TGTGCCAGCAGTGAGTTGGTCACTGGCGGTGGCTACACCTTC.